This is a list of T cell receptor beta chains from one sample in a study of blood T cell repertoires in COVID-19. Libraries were prepared by immunoSEQ multiplex PCR; TCRdb keeps only in-frame clonotypes and omits some of them. Counted here are about 300,000 clones, around 85% occurring once; the ten biggest clones make up roughly 1.6%. What was sequenced was peripheral blood. The receptor set was obtained from a human donor with COVID-19, enrolled during active disease. The donor label of this sample is uncertain. Each CDR3 is given with its conserved first and last residue. A D gene is named only where the DNA matches it firmly. For some rows the clone size is stated as once, few or many, or as a class when expanded; others skip it.

d_call: .; v_call: TRBV28; j_call: TRBJ2-7; clone_size: .; cdr3_nt: TGTGCCAGCAGTTTAACAGGGCTGAACTACGAGCAGTACTTC; cdr3_aa: CASSLTGLNYEQYF
d_call: TRBD1; v_call: TRBV7-7; j_call: TRBJ2-5; clone_size: .; cdr3_nt: TGTGCTAGCAGCACCGACAGGGGGCAGGAGACCCAGTACTTC; cdr3_aa: CASSTDRGQETQYF
d_call: .; v_call: TRBV7-6; j_call: TRBJ2-3; clone_size: .; cdr3_nt: TGTGCCAGCAGCTTAGAGGGGAAAAGCACAGATACGCAGTATTTT; cdr3_aa: CASSLEGKSTDTQYF
d_call: .; v_call: TRBV2; j_call: TRBJ2-7; clone_size: .; cdr3_nt: TGTGCCAGCAGGGGGCAGGGGCGAGCCGAGCAGTACTTC; cdr3_aa: CASRGQGRAEQYF
d_call: .; v_call: TRBV10-3; j_call: TRBJ1-2; clone_size: few; cdr3_nt: TGTGCCATCAGTGAGTCGGGGGCCTACTATGGCTACACCTTC; cdr3_aa: CAISESGAYYGYTF
d_call: .; v_call: TRBV7-9; j_call: TRBJ2-5; clone_size: .; cdr3_nt: TGTGCCAGCAGCTCCATTGAGACCCAGTACTTC; cdr3_aa: CASSSIETQYF
d_call: TRBD2; v_call: TRBV11-2; j_call: TRBJ2-3; clone_size: .; cdr3_nt: TGTGCCAGCAGCATTAGCGGGAGCACAGATACGCAGTATTTT; cdr3_aa: CASSISGSTDTQYF
d_call: TRBD2; v_call: TRBV5-1; j_call: TRBJ2-3; clone_size: .; cdr3_nt: TGCGCCAGCAGCTCGGGTAGAGCGGGAGGCACCCCAGATACGCAGTATTTT; cdr3_aa: CASSSGRAGGTPDTQYF
d_call: .; v_call: TRBV19; j_call: TRBJ1-1; clone_size: .; cdr3_nt: TGTGCCAGTAGTAGCCAGGGACACACCACTGAAGCTTTCTTT; cdr3_aa: CASSSQGHTTEAFF
d_call: TRBD2; v_call: TRBV6-4; j_call: TRBJ2-1; clone_size: .; cdr3_nt: TGTGCCAGCAGTGAATATCCAGCTAGCGGGAATGAGCAGTTCTTC; cdr3_aa: CASSEYPASGNEQFF
d_call: .; v_call: TRBV6-6; j_call: TRBJ2-7; clone_size: .; cdr3_nt: TGTGCCAGCAGCTTGGACAGTACCTACGAGCAGTACTTC; cdr3_aa: CASSLDSTYEQYF
d_call: .; v_call: TRBV2; j_call: TRBJ1-6; clone_size: .; cdr3_nt: TGTGCCAGCAGGCCCCGCGGGGGGGGATGGTCACCCCTCCACTTT; cdr3_aa: CASRPRGGGWSPLHF
d_call: TRBD1; v_call: TRBV29-1; j_call: TRBJ1-2; clone_size: .; cdr3_nt: TGCAGCACTAGACAGGGTGACAACTATGGCTACACCTTC; cdr3_aa: CSTRQGDNYGYTF
d_call: .; v_call: TRBV19; j_call: TRBJ2-2; clone_size: .; cdr3_nt: TGTGCCAGTAGTGCGGGGGCGAGAGGGTGGTCCGGGGAGCTGTTTTTT; cdr3_aa: CASSAGARGWSGELFF
d_call: .; v_call: TRBV19; j_call: TRBJ1-2; clone_size: .; cdr3_nt: TGTGCCAGTAGTAATCCGGGGGGTGACTATGGCTACACCTTC; cdr3_aa: CASSNPGGDYGYTF
d_call: TRBD1; v_call: TRBV5-4; j_call: TRBJ1-2; clone_size: .; cdr3_nt: TGTGCCAGCAGCCGACAGGGGGCTCGTGGCTACACCTTC; cdr3_aa: CASSRQGARGYTF
d_call: TRBD1; v_call: TRBV5-1; j_call: TRBJ1-4; clone_size: once; cdr3_nt: TGCGCCAGCAGCTTGGAGGGGACAGTGGATGAAAAACTGTTTTTT; cdr3_aa: CASSLEGTVDEKLFF
d_call: TRBD1; v_call: TRBV11-2; j_call: TRBJ2-2; clone_size: few; cdr3_nt: TGTGCCAGCAGTGCGAACAGGGGGGTCACCGGGGAGCTGTTTTTT; cdr3_aa: CASSANRGVTGELFF
d_call: .; v_call: TRBV7-9; j_call: TRBJ2-6; clone_size: .; cdr3_nt: TGTGCCAGCAGCTTGGTAGCCTCTGGGGCCAACGTCCTGACTTTC; cdr3_aa: CASSLVASGANVLTF
d_call: .; v_call: TRBV19; j_call: TRBJ1-2; clone_size: .; cdr3_nt: TGTGCCAGTACCACGACCGGGGGAGCGATCTATGGCTACACCTTC; cdr3_aa: CASTTTGGAIYGYTF
d_call: .; v_call: TRBV7-3; j_call: TRBJ2-5; clone_size: .; cdr3_nt: TGTGCCAGCAGTCTCGGCCAAGAGACCCAGTACTTC; cdr3_aa: CASSLGQETQYF
d_call: .; v_call: TRBV18; j_call: TRBJ1-1; clone_size: once; cdr3_nt: TGTGCCAGCTCCGCGGCAGATCGAAGCACTGAAGCTTTCTTT; cdr3_aa: CASSAADRSTEAFF
d_call: .; v_call: TRBV28; j_call: TRBJ1-1; clone_size: .; cdr3_nt: TGTGCCAGCTCCGAGGAGGTAAACACTGAAGCTTTCTTT; cdr3_aa: CASSEEVNTEAFF